Below are 25 T cell receptor beta chains sequenced from a single sample in a study of blood T cell repertoires in COVID-19. Clones were read by immunoSEQ multiplex PCR, and TCRdb kept only the in-frame ones, dropping some. This repertoire shows roughly 430,000 clones, about 88% found once; its top ten account for 1.2% to 1.5%. The sample comprised PBMCs or T cells enriched from blood (not recorded which). Receptor source: a young woman who had been exposed to COVID-19.

The chain has TRBV4-1 and TRBJ2-7, with 8 bases matching TRBD2. The CDR3 has 15 residues. Trimming at V came to 0 bases and at J to 7 bases, leaving 8 bases not matched to a gene. Germline V gives CDR1 MGHRA, CDR2 YSYEKL. In nucleotides, the CDR3 is TGCGCCAGCAGCCAAGATCCGGGGACTAGTGGTGAGCAGTACTTC. Its protein product is CASSQDPGTSGEQYF.

The rearrangement joins TRBV25-1 to TRBJ1-1; D gene uncertain. In germline, CDR1 is MGHDK, CDR2 SYGVNS. The CDR3 runs 13 residues. Deletions cut 3 bases from V and 5 bases from J, with 10 bases between. The CDR3 coding sequence is TGTGCCAGCAGTGACCTTGCACGGACTGAAGCTTTCTTT. Protein sequence: CASSDLARTEAFF.

This chain joins TRBV5-6 and TRBJ1-2; 9 bases map to TRBD1. The length of the CDR3 is 14 residues. Germline CDR1 SGHDT, CDR2 YYEEEE. Germline trimming cut 4 bases from V and 7 bases from J; bases unmatched to any gene: 8. The CDR3 DNA sequence: TGTGCCAGCAGCCTTGGACAGGGGATAGGTGGCTACACCTTC. This encodes CASSLGQGIGGYTF. The complete variable domain, with remaining parts taken from reference TRBV5-6 and TRBJ1-2, reads DAGVTQSPTHLIKTRGQQVTLRCSPKSGHDTVSWYQQALGQGPQFIFQYYEEEERQRGNFPDRFSGHQFPNYSSELNVNALLLGDSALYLCASSLGQGIGGYTFGSGTRLTVV.

V and J are TRBV27 and TRBJ2-2; D remains unclear. Trimming took 5 bases from V and 4 from J, leaving 8 bases between them. Germline V gene lookup returns CDR1 MNHEY and CDR2 SMNVEV (reference sequence). The CDR3 spans 13 residues. The CDR3: CASSPEVTGELFF. The CDR3 region has the DNA TGTGCCAGCAGTCCTGAGGTCACCGGGGAGCTGTTTTTT.

The rearrangement links TRBV6-5 to TRBJ2-5, with unresolved D. Germline V gene sequence: CDR1 MNHEY, CDR2 SVGAGI. The CDR3 has 14 residues. Trimming shortened V by 0 bases and J by 1 base, and 6 bases separated the two germline ends. The CDR3: CASSYSISQETQYF. CDR3 nucleotide sequence: TGTGCCAGCAGTTACTCGATTAGCCAAGAGACCCAGTACTTC.

The rearrangement links TRBV12-5 to TRBJ2-2; TRBD2 agrees at 10 bases. V lost 2 bases to trimming and J lost 7 bases; unmatched junction nucleotides: 7. The CDR3 contains 16 residues. Germline lookup yields CDR1 LGHNT and CDR2 FRNRAP. DNA for the CDR3: TGTGCTAGTGGTTTGTCGACTAGCGGGTTTGTCGGGGAGCTGTTTTTT. This sequence encodes CASGLSTSGFVGELFF.

The rearrangement links TRBV19 to TRBJ1-1; no firm D call. Trimming left V 6 bases short and J 0 bases short, with 11 bases between. CDR3 size: 14 residues. Per germline, CDR1 LNHDA and CDR2 SQIVND (reference sequence). CDR3 in amino acids: CASSLNSLNTEAFF. The CDR3 nucleotides read TGTGCCAGTAGCCTAAATTCCCTGAACACTGAAGCTTTCTTT.

V is TRBV7-2 and J is TRBJ1-5, with 8 positions matching TRBD1. This CDR3 region has 14 residues. The germline gives CDR1 SGHTA, CDR2 FQGNSA. Unmatched junction bases numbered 2, after V lost 0 bases and J lost 7 bases. CDR3 amino acids: CASSLADRAQPQHF. CDR3 nucleotides: TGTGCCAGCAGCTTAGCGGACAGGGCCCAGCCCCAGCATTTT.

V and J are TRBV4-3 and TRBJ1-4, with TRBD1 as a possible D gene (5 bases). This CDR3 region has 16 residues. Per the germline V gene, CDR1 is LGHNA and CDR2 is YSLEER. Trimming took off 0 bases at V and 10 bases at J, with 18 bases between the two ends. The CDR3: CASSQDNRAGRAKLFF. The CDR3 DNA is TGCGCCAGCAGCCAAGATAATCGGGCAGGGAGGGCAAAACTGTTTTTT.

V and J are TRBV5-4 and TRBJ1-2, with 9 bases identical to TRBD1. Germline values: CDR1 SGHNT, CDR2 YYREEE (reference sequence). V trimming: 5 bases; J trimming: 0 bases; junction bases outside the gene matches: 5. CDR3 size: 15 residues. This CDR3 is CASSPTGGPNYGYTF. CDR3 sequence (DNA): TGTGCCAGCAGTCCTACAGGGGGCCCTAACTATGGCTACACCTTC.

CDR3 sequence: CASSLSGQSEQFF. In DNA form, the CDR3 reads TGTGCCAGCAGTTTATCTGGACAGAGTGAGCAGTTCTTC. The chain combines TRBV28 with TRBJ2-1; D is perhaps TRBD1 (6 bases). This CDR3 comprises 13 residues. V dropped 1 base and J dropped 9 bases, with 10 bases sitting between them. The V gene's germline CDR1 is MDHEN and CDR2 SYDVKM.

This clone was seen only once. The genes are TRBV27 and TRBJ2-7; 10 bases fit TRBD2. In germline, CDR1 is MNHEY, CDR2 SMNVEV (reference sequence). The CDR3 has 16 amino acids. Trimming cost V 11 bases and J 6 bases; bases outside gene matches: 19. The CDR3 bases are TGTGCCTACCCACGGGGGCTAGCGGGAGTTAGGGGCGAGCAGTACTTC. Its protein product is CAYPRGLAGVRGEQYF.

This chain links TRBV28 with TRBJ1-4; a weak D match, TRBD1 (6 bases). The CDR3 has 14 amino acids. The ends were cut back, 3 bases at V and 10 bases at J, with 15 bases in the middle. Germline V CDR1 and CDR2: MDHEN, SYDVKM. The CDR3 nucleotides are TGTGCCAGCAGTTTGTTACAGGGTGGGGGAAAACTGTTTTTT. It codes for CASSLLQGGGKLFF.

The V and J genes are TRBV18 and TRBJ2-7, with a weak D call TRBD2 (6 bases). V lost 1 base and J lost 3, with 7 bases in between. Germline CDR1 is KGHSH and CDR2 is LQKENI. The CDR3 is 13 residues long. The CDR3 DNA follows: TGTGCCAGCTCACCACGGAGGGGCTACGAGCAGTACTTC. Translated: CASSPRRGYEQYF.

J is TRBJ2-7 and V is TRBV4-1, with 9 bases matching TRBD2. This CDR3 is built from 18 residues. Germline CDR1 reads MGHRA; CDR2 reads YSYEKL. V trimming: 0 bases; J trimming: 0 bases; junction bases outside the gene matches: 9. In DNA form, the CDR3 reads TGCGCCAGCAGCCAAGACCAACCACGACTAGCGGACTCCTACGAGCAGTACTTC. Protein product: CASSQDQPRLADSYEQYF.

The chain links TRBV4-2 to TRBJ1-1, with 11 positions matching TRBD1. The length of the CDR3 is 18 residues. Germline V lookup: CDR1 LGHNA, CDR2 YNFKEQ. V lost 0 bases, J lost 5 bases, and 11 bases stayed unmatched. CDR3 nucleotide sequence: TGTGCCAGCAGCCAAGAATCTTCGGACAGGGGGCTTCGGACTGAAGCTTTCTTT. It encodes CASSQESSDRGLRTEAFF.

V is TRBV7-2 and J is TRBJ2-2; perhaps TRBD2 as D (7 bases). The CDR3 has 18 residues. Trimming took 0 bases from V and 5 from J, leaving 19 bases between them. Germline V CDR1 and CDR2: SGHTA, FQGNSA. In DNA, the CDR3 is TGTGCCAGCAGCTTAGCGGCACAGGGCCTCGGGGGGACCGGGGAGCTGTTTTTT. This translates into CASSLAAQGLGGTGELFF.

The rearrangement uses TRBV19 and TRBJ1-2; 8 nucleotides align to TRBD1. CDR1 and CDR2 from the germline V gene are LNHDA and SQIVND (reference sequence). V lost 10 bases, J lost 1 base, and 11 bases stayed unmatched. The CDR3 length is 15 residues. CDR3 sequence: CAIPIPGTGNYGYTF. CDR3 DNA: TGTGCCATTCCAATACCCGGGACAGGTAACTATGGCTACACCTTC.

The chain couples TRBV4-2 to TRBJ1-1; D is perhaps TRBD1 (5 bases). V gave up 3 bases and J gave up 6 bases, with 14 bases separating them. Germline assignment: CDR1 LGHNA and CDR2 YNFKEQ. The CDR3 runs 14 residues. The CDR3 here is CASSQGLATAEAFF. The DNA for the CDR3 is TGTGCCAGCAGCCAGGGACTGGCGACTGCTGAAGCTTTCTTT.

V and J are TRBV29-1 and TRBJ2-2, with TRBD2 as a possible D gene (5 bases). V gave up 6 bases and J gave up 8 bases, with 19 bases separating them. Germline V gene sequence: CDR1 SQVTM, CDR2 ANQGSEA. The CDR3 totals 14 residues. The CDR3 region has the DNA TGCAGCGTCCTAGCTGTACCTCTCAAAGGGGAGCTGTTTTTT. Translating gives CSVLAVPLKGELFF.

The chain couples TRBV28 to TRBJ1-1; possible D gene TRBD1, 6 bases. The CDR3 length is 12 residues. Germline CDR1 reads MDHEN; CDR2 reads SYDVKM. V lost 6 bases and J 4 bases, leaving 9 bases between the germline ends. DNA of the CDR3: TGTGCCAGCAGACCACAGGGCACTGAAGCTTTCTTT. The encoded protein is CASRPQGTEAFF.

V and J are TRBV29-1 and TRBJ2-2; 7 bases fit TRBD1. This CDR3 has 15 amino acids. J lost 0 bases, V lost 0 bases, and 1 base had no gene match. The germline V gene has CDR1 SQVTM and CDR2 ANQGSEA. In DNA form, the CDR3 reads TGCAGCGTTGAAGACGGGACAGCGAACACCGGGGAGCTGTTTTTT. Residues: CSVEDGTANTGELFF.

The rearrangement uses TRBV28 and TRBJ2-7; TRBD1 matches at 11 bases. This CDR3 has 13 residues. V was clipped by 6 bases and J by 3 bases; unmatched bases: 1. Germline CDR1 and CDR2: MDHEN and SYDVKM. The CDR3 DNA follows: TGTGCCAGCAGGGGGACAGGGGGCTACGAGCAGTACTTC. Protein: CASRGTGGYEQYF.

The CDR3 loop reads CASSPVNRGNQPQHF. The CDR3 DNA sequence: TGTGCCAGCAGCCCGGTCAACAGGGGCAATCAGCCCCAGCATTTT. V gene TRBV6-5 combines with J gene TRBJ1-5, with D perhaps TRBD1 (6 bases). Trimming shortened V by 6 bases and J by 2 bases, and 14 bases separated the two germline ends. The V gene's germline CDR1 is MNHEY and CDR2 SVGAGI. The CDR3 runs 15 residues.

V is TRBV2 and J is TRBJ2-1; 7 nucleotides align to TRBD2. V lost 9 bases to trimming and J lost 1 base; unmatched junction nucleotides: 9. CDR3 length: 15 amino acids. CDR1 SNHLY and CDR2 FYNNEI come from the germline V gene. CDR3 sequence: CARQISGRSYNEQFF. The DNA of the CDR3 is TGTGCCAGGCAGATTTCCGGGAGGTCCTACAATGAGCAGTTCTTC.